The 32 T cell receptor beta chains in this list originate from one sample, sequenced in a study of beta chain features in type 1 diabetes (dated by TCRdb to the late 2010s). Receptor libraries were prepared by the immunoSEQ multiplex PCR assay. The entire amount of isolated RNA was reverse transcribed using the High Capacity cDNA Reverse Transcription Kit, so the sequenced TCRB transcripts were expressed ones. In TCRdb, the immuneACCESS table is reduced to in-frame sequences with V and J assigned. These tables do not hold every clone; where another copy was compared, an unresolved V gene accounts for under half, and the others remain unexplained. Counted in this sample were roughly 330,000 clones; about 10% of them appeared once. The ten largest make up just over 0.015% of the sample. The sample comprised naive CD4+ T cells from blood. Reading the label with the study, this specimen's cell subset or site is: true naive CD4+ T cells. These receptors were collected from a woman aged 25 to 39 in good health.

The rearrangement joins TRBV11-2 to TRBJ2-1, with 7 bases identical to TRBD2. CDR1 and CDR2 from the germline V gene are SGHAT and FQNNGV. Germline trimming cut 5 bases from V and 0 bases from J; bases unmatched to any gene: 4. This CDR3 comprises 15 residues. The CDR3 DNA follows: TGTGCCAGCAGCCACAGGACTAGCTCCTACAATGAGCAGTTCTTC. Its protein product is CASSHRTSSYNEQFF.

The rearrangement joins TRBV18 to TRBJ2-7; 7 bases are a match to TRBD1. The CDR3 totals 15 residues. From germline, CDR1 is KGHSH and CDR2 LQKENI. The trim removed 3 bases at V and 1 base at J, leaving 6 bases unmatched. The CDR3 DNA sequence: TGTGCCAGCTCACCCAGACAGGGACAATCCTACGAGCAGTACTTC. Translated, it gives CASSPRQGQSYEQYF.

This clone was seen only a few times. The chain recombines TRBV28 with TRBJ2-4; D may be TRBD1 (5 bases). The CDR3 contains 16 residues. The ends were cut back, 2 bases at V and 0 bases at J, with 11 bases in the middle. Germline CDR1 reads MDHEN; CDR2 reads SYDVKM. CDR3 residues: CASSLGAKLAKNIQYF. CDR3 nucleotides: TGTGCCAGCAGTTTAGGGGCGAAACTAGCCAAAAACATTCAGTACTTC.

V is TRBV28 and J is TRBJ2-7, with 12 bases identical to TRBD2. This CDR3 region has 16 residues. Losses at the gene ends were 8 bases for V and 5 bases for J; bases not matched to a gene: 13. Per germline, CDR1 MDHEN and CDR2 SYDVKM. The CDR3 nucleotides are TGTGCCAGCTCAACCCGGACTAGCGGGACGCTCCACGAGCAGTACTTC. It encodes CASSTRTSGTLHEQYF.

In this sample, this clone turned up a few times. This chain uses TRBV2 with TRBJ2-7; TRBD1 is a possible D gene (6 bases). The CDR3 covers 13 residues. Trimming left V 3 bases short and J 5 bases short, with 11 bases between. The V gene's germline CDR1 is SNHLY and CDR2 FYNNEI. The CDR3, as DNA: TGTGCCAGCAGTGACAGGGGAAGCGACGAGCAGTACTTC. Translation gives CASSDRGSDEQYF.

This chain uses TRBV5-1 with TRBJ2-7; 10 bases agree with TRBD2. Germline lookup yields CDR1 SGHRS and CDR2 YFSETQ. V shed 1 base, J shed 1 base, and the junction held 5 bases outside the gene matches. There are 16 residues in the CDR3. Here the CDR3 DNA reads TGCGCCAGCAGCTTGACTAGCGGGATCAAATCCTACGAGCAGTACTTC. This encodes CASSLTSGIKSYEQYF. The full variable domain, rest sourced from reference TRBV5-1 and TRBJ2-7, is KAGVTQTPRYLIKTRGQQVTLSCSPISGHRSVSWYQQTPGQGLQFLFEYFSETQRNKGNFPGRFSGRQFSNSRSEMNVSTLELGDSALYLCASSLTSGIKSYEQYFGPGTRLTVT.

As regards this clone: The identical CDR3 is also encoded by other nucleotide sequences in the sample. V usage is TRBV30 and J usage is TRBJ2-1; 9 bases align to TRBD2. The CDR3 has 14 amino acids. Per the germline V gene, CDR1 is GTSNPN and CDR2 is SVGIG (reference sequence). Trimming took 0 bases from V and 7 from J; bases not matched to a gene: 4. CDR3 bases: TGTGCCTGGAGTGTAGGGCTAGCGGGGAATGAGCAGTTCTTC. Translation gives CAWSVGLAGNEQFF.

The CDR3 is CASSLRAGAQPQHF. For the CDR3, the DNA is TGCGCCAGCAGCTTGAGGGCGGGGGCTCAGCCCCAGCATTTT. V gene TRBV5-1 combines with J gene TRBJ1-5; D might be TRBD1 (6 bases). Looked up from germline, CDR1 is SGHRS and CDR2 is YFSETQ. CDR3 size: 14 residues. V was trimmed by 1 base and J by 6 bases, leaving 11 bases between them. The complete variable domain, with remaining parts taken from reference TRBV5-1 and TRBJ1-5, reads KAGVTQTPRYLIKTRGQQVTLSCSPISGHRSVSWYQQTPGQGLQFLFEYFSETQRNKGNFPGRFSGRQFSNSRSEMNVSTLELGDSALYLCASSLRAGAQPQHFGDGTRLSIL.

This clone has a handful of counts. The chain uses TRBV28 and TRBJ2-1; maybe TRBD1 (6 bases). Per germline, CDR1 MDHEN and CDR2 SYDVKM. There are 16 residues in the CDR3. Trimming left V 8 bases short and J 9 bases short, with 26 bases between. The CDR3 DNA sequence: TGTGCCAGCTGCCCGGCCTTCGAAACGCCCAGGGGTGAGCAGTTCTTC. Translation gives CASCPAFETPRGEQFF.

This clone has only a few counts. This chain uses TRBV5-1 with TRBJ2-2, with D tentatively TRBD2 (6 bases). The CDR3 spans 15 residues. The germline CDR1 and CDR2 sequences are SGHRS and YFSETQ. Trimming stripped 1 base from V and 6 bases from J, with 13 bases between. CDR3 sequence: CASSLSFGGAGELFF. The CDR3 DNA follows: TGCGCCAGCAGCTTGAGTTTTGGAGGGGCCGGGGAGCTGTTTTTT.

This clone was seen only a few times. The chain has TRBV9 and TRBJ1-2; D is perhaps TRBD1 (5 bases). CDR1 and CDR2 from the germline V gene are SGDLS and YYNGEE. The CDR3 length is 14 residues. V was trimmed by 4 bases and J by 2 bases, leaving 12 bases between them. The CDR3 DNA sequence: TGTGCCAGCAGCCCTGGCCAGGGAAACTATGGCTACACCTTC. This gives the protein CASSPGQGNYGYTF.

The rearrangement uses TRBV11-2 and TRBJ2-7; 12 bases are shared with TRBD2. This CDR3 has 17 amino acids. The V gene's germline CDR1 is SGHAT and CDR2 FQNNGV. Trimming at V came to 5 bases and at J to 1 base, leaving 9 bases not matched to a gene. The CDR3 DNA follows: TGTGCCAGCAGCCCAACCCGACTAGCGGGGGATTCCTACGAGCAGTACTTC. Translation gives CASSPTRLAGDSYEQYF.

CDR3 protein: CASSVRDRMDGYTF. The CDR3, as DNA: TGTGCCAGCAGTGTAAGGGACAGAATGGATGGCTACACCTTC. This rearrangement joins TRBV2 to TRBJ1-2, with 7 bases identical to TRBD1. Per germline, CDR1 SNHLY and CDR2 FYNNEI. This CDR3 contains 14 residues. Unmatched junction bases numbered 8, after V lost 4 bases and J lost 6 bases.

The V gene is TRBV19, the J gene TRBJ1-5, with D unclear. Germline V lookup: CDR1 LNHDA, CDR2 SQIVND (reference sequence). The CDR3 is 13 amino acids. V was clipped by 4 bases and J by 6 bases, with 10 bases between them. The CDR3 loop reads CASSTTTAQPQHF. Here the CDR3 DNA reads TGTGCCAGTAGTACGACCACAGCTCAGCCCCAGCATTTT.

The chain recombines TRBV7-2 with TRBJ2-1; a possible D gene is TRBD2 (5 bases). V was shortened by 4 bases and J by 7 bases, with 8 bases between the two germline ends. Germline CDR1 and CDR2: SGHTA and FQGNSA. The CDR3 is made up of 12 amino acids. CDR3 nucleotide sequence: TGTGCCAGCAGCTATACTAGGAATGAGCAGTTCTTC. It is translated as CASSYTRNEQFF.

The sample holds a few counts of this clone. The chain has TRBV5-1 and TRBJ2-3; 9 nucleotides line up with TRBD2. The CDR3 has 14 residues. Losses at the gene ends were 3 bases for V and 6 bases for J; bases not matched to a gene: 5. Germline assignment: CDR1 SGHRS and CDR2 YFSETQ. The CDR3 loop reads CASSSGLASDTQYF. In nucleotides, the CDR3 is TGCGCCAGCAGCTCGGGACTAGCTAGCGATACGCAGTATTTT.

This clone was seen a few times. The V and J genes are TRBV28 and TRBJ2-1, with D tentatively TRBD2 (5 bases). The CDR3 covers 15 residues. The germline V and J ends were trimmed by 7 bases and 0 bases, with 13 bases remaining between them. CDR1 MDHEN and CDR2 SYDVKM come from the germline V gene. The CDR3 loop is CASTQPGFSYNEQFF. In DNA form, the CDR3 reads TGTGCCAGCACCCAACCGGGATTCTCCTACAATGAGCAGTTCTTC. Variable domain in full (rest from reference TRBV28 and TRBJ2-1): DVKVTQSSRYLVKRTGEKVFLECVQDMDHENMFWYRQDPGLGLRLIYFSYDVKMKEKGDIPEGYSVSREKKERFSLILESASTNQTSMYLCASTQPGFSYNEQFFGPGTRLTVL.

This clone was counted only a few times. The V and J genes are TRBV15 and TRBJ2-5; D call uncertain. Germline V lookup: CDR1 LNHNV, CDR2 YYDKDF (reference sequence). This CDR3 spans 13 amino acids. The ends were cut back, 1 base at V and 5 bases at J, with 8 bases in the middle. The CDR3 bases are TGTGCCACCAGCAGAGTTATTTTGGAGACCCAGTACTTC. Protein product: CATSRVILETQYF.

This clone has more than one count but fewer than ten. The chain couples TRBV7-9 to TRBJ1-1, with 10 bases that match TRBD1. J lost 1 base, V lost 5 bases, and 4 bases had no gene match. CDR1 and CDR2 (germline): SEHNR, FQNEAQ (reference sequence). The CDR3 covers 15 residues. The CDR3 nucleotides are TGTGCCAGCAGCCTCGGGACAGGGGAGAACACTGAAGCTTTCTTT. As protein: CASSLGTGENTEAFF.

The V call is TRBV18, the J call TRBJ1-5; the D gene is possibly TRBD1 (6 bases). The V gene's germline CDR1 is KGHSH and CDR2 LQKENI. This CDR3 region has 15 residues. V lost 4 bases and J 0 bases, leaving 10 bases between the germline ends. This CDR3 is CASSRTVNSNQPQHF. The CDR3 region has the DNA TGTGCCAGCTCACGGACAGTGAATAGCAATCAGCCCCAGCATTTT. The full variable domain, completed using reference TRBV18 and TRBJ1-5, is NAGVMQNPRHLVRRRGQEARLRCSPMKGHSHVYWYRQLPEEGLKFMVYLQKENIIDESGMPKERFSAEFPKEGPSILRIQQVVRGDSAAYFCASSRTVNSNQPQHFGDGTRLSIL.

Only a few counts were recorded for this clone. The rearrangement uses TRBV7-9 and TRBJ2-7; D perhaps matches TRBD2 (6 bases). CDR1 SEHNR and CDR2 FQNEAQ come from the germline V gene (reference sequence). The CDR3 extends over 11 amino acids. Trimming cost V 5 bases and J 9 bases, with 11 bases left between them. CDR3 coding DNA: TGTGCCAGCAGCAATGCGGAGGGGCAGTACTTC. Encoded protein: CASSNAEGQYF.

In its sample, this clone was seen a few times. The chain couples TRBV2 to TRBJ1-5, with D possibly being TRBD1 (5 bases). CDR3 size: 13 residues. Germline CDR1 is SNHLY and CDR2 is FYNNEI. V was shortened by 4 bases and J by 7 bases, with 11 bases between the two germline ends. CDR3 protein: CASSARVEQPQHF. The CDR3 DNA is TGTGCCAGCAGTGCCAGGGTAGAGCAGCCCCAGCATTTT.

This clone showed up just a few times. V usage is TRBV11-1 and J usage is TRBJ2-7, with 9 bases that match TRBD2. This CDR3 spans 15 amino acids. J gave up 4 bases and V 1 base, and 5 bases lay outside the gene matches. CDR1 and CDR2 from the germline V gene are SGHAT and FQDESV (reference sequence). The CDR3 loop is CASSLEASGTYEQYF. The CDR3 coding sequence is TGTGCCAGCAGCTTAGAGGCTAGCGGGACATACGAGCAGTACTTC.

This clone appeared a few times. The chain carries TRBV27 and TRBJ2-7; D possibly corresponds to TRBD1 (6 bases). V was shortened by 5 bases and J by 6 bases, with 20 bases between the two germline ends. This CDR3 has 15 amino acids. Germline CDR1 is MNHEY and CDR2 is SMNVEV (reference sequence). The CDR3 coding sequence is TGTGCCAGCAGTGTACAGGGTGCTCTAGGGGGCGAGCAGTACTTC. As protein: CASSVQGALGGEQYF.

This clone was seen only a few times. The CDR3 DNA follows: TGTGCCAGCAGTCCGTACAGATCTTACGAGCAGTACTTC. Protein: CASSPYRSYEQYF. This chain joins TRBV6-5 and TRBJ2-7, with D unclear. The V gene's germline CDR1 is MNHEY and CDR2 SVGAGI. CDR3 size: 13 residues. Trimming shortened V by 5 bases and J by 4 bases, and 12 bases separated the two germline ends.

Notes on this clone: Other DNA sequences in the same sample also yield this CDR3. The V call is TRBV18, the J call TRBJ2-7; 9 bases match TRBD1. Per the germline V gene, CDR1 is KGHSH and CDR2 is LQKENI. Trimming cost V 6 bases and J 1 base; bases outside gene matches: 4. This CDR3 is 14 amino acids long. For the CDR3, the DNA is TGTGCCAGCTCCCCCGGGACAGGGTCCTACGAGCAGTACTTC. It specifies CASSPGTGSYEQYF.

This clone was seen a handful of times. This chain's CDR3 is CAWSSGLSYNEQFF. CDR3 sequence (DNA): TGTGCCTGGAGTAGCGGGCTTTCCTACAATGAGCAGTTCTTC. V gene TRBV30 combines with J gene TRBJ2-1, with D possibly being TRBD2 (6 bases). Trimming pared 2 bases from V and 1 base from J, leaving 9 bases between. This CDR3 comprises 14 residues. Germline V gene lookup returns CDR1 GTSNPN and CDR2 SVGIG (reference sequence).

The J gene is TRBJ2-1, the V gene TRBV15; D call uncertain. The germline V gene encodes CDR1 LNHNV and CDR2 YYDKDF (reference sequence). V dropped 6 bases and J dropped 7 bases, with 13 bases sitting between them. This CDR3 has 13 residues. The CDR3, as DNA: TGTGCCACCAGTGCCCTGAGCCGTAATGAGCAGTTCTTC. It encodes CATSALSRNEQFF.

This clone showed up just a few times. The chain recombines TRBV28 with TRBJ1-4; 9 nucleotides match TRBD1. V gave up 4 bases and J gave up 10 bases; unmatched junction bases: 7. Germline CDR1 reads MDHEN; CDR2 reads SYDVKM. This CDR3 region has 14 residues. The CDR3 loop is CASSSGQGTGKLFF. The CDR3 coding sequence is TGTGCCAGCAGTTCGGGACAGGGAACTGGAAAACTGTTTTTT. Combining the CDR3 with reference TRBV28 and TRBJ1-4 gives the whole variable domain DVKVTQSSRYLVKRTGEKVFLECVQDMDHENMFWYRQDPGLGLRLIYFSYDVKMKEKGDIPEGYSVSREKKERFSLILESASTNQTSMYLCASSSGQGTGKLFFGSGTQLSVL.

This clone was counted between two and nine times. This chain links TRBV9 with TRBJ2-1; D is possibly TRBD2 (7 bases). The CDR3 contains 15 residues. The germline V gene has CDR1 SGDLS and CDR2 YYNGEE. Trimming left V 4 bases short and J 3 bases short, with 14 bases between. CDR3 region: CASSQQGGSYNEQFF. CDR3 coding DNA: TGTGCCAGCAGCCAACAGGGCGGGAGCTACAATGAGCAGTTCTTC. Together with reference TRBV9 and TRBJ2-1, the CDR3 gives the full variable domain: DSGVTQTPKHLITATGQRVTLRCSPRSGDLSVYWYQQSLDQGLQFLIQYYNGEERAKGNILERFSAQQFPDLHSELNLSSLELGDSALYFCASSQQGGSYNEQFFGPGTRLTVL.

In its sample, this clone was seen a few times. The CDR3 nucleotides are TGTGCCAGCAGCCCGATCAGCGGGGGCCTTAATGAGCAGTTCTTC. This encodes CASSPISGGLNEQFF. This chain uses TRBV7-2 with TRBJ2-1; 8 bases agree with TRBD2. The CDR3 runs 15 residues. V was pared by 5 bases and J by 7 bases, with 10 bases of the junction left unmatched. Germline values: CDR1 SGHTA, CDR2 FQGNSA.

CDR3 nucleotide sequence: TGCGCCAGCGAGGCGGATCTGGGGGCCAACGTCCTGACTTTC. Translated, it gives CASEADLGANVLTF. V gene TRBV5-1 combines with J gene TRBJ2-6, with D unresolved. Per germline, CDR1 SGHRS and CDR2 YFSETQ. Deletions cut 7 bases from V and 4 bases from J, with 12 bases between. The CDR3 consists of 14 residues.